The 13 T cell receptor beta chains below come from one sample, sequenced in a study of T cell responses to AZD1222 COVID-19 vaccine. This table comes from immunoSEQ multiplex PCR, and its TCRdb copy is limited to in-frame clones, with some not included. The sample gives about 70,000 clones, 85% of which show up once; just over 20% is in the top ten. Material: peripheral blood, obtained on day 0 of AZD1222 vaccination. These receptors were obtained from an adult in good health.

This chain connects TRBV7-9 to TRBJ1-5, with TRBD1 identical over 7 bases. This CDR3 is 16 amino acids long. Germline V CDR1 and CDR2: SEHNR, FQNEAQ (reference sequence). With 1 base clipped from V and 1 base from J, the junction kept 4 bases outside the gene matches. CDR3 nucleotides: TGTGCCAGCAGCTTAGGACAGGGAGTGAGCAATCAGCCCCAGCATTTT. Amino acids: CASSLGQGVSNQPQHF.

This chain links TRBV4-2 with TRBJ2-4; D may be TRBD1 or TRBD2 (5 bases each). The CDR3 loop spans 17 amino acids. V was pared by 0 bases and J by 0 bases, with 12 bases between. The germline CDR1 and CDR2 sequences are LGHNA and YNFKEQ. DNA of the CDR3: TGTGCCAGCAGCCAAGAGGGACCCACCCTAGCCAAAAACATTCAGTACTTC. Amino acids: CASSQEGPTLAKNIQYF.

The genes are TRBV4-1 and TRBJ1-2, with 8 bases matching TRBD1. Per germline, CDR1 MGHRA and CDR2 YSYEKL. V was clipped by 4 bases and J by 8 bases; unmatched bases: 3. The CDR3 is 12 amino acids. CDR3 in amino acids: CASSPGTGGYTF. Here the CDR3 DNA reads TGCGCCAGCAGCCCCGGGACAGGCGGCTACACCTTC.

This chain connects TRBV7-3 to TRBJ1-2; D might be TRBD1 (5 bases). V was cut by 5 bases and J by 5 bases, with 18 bases left in between. The CDR3 loop spans 15 amino acids. Germline V gene lookup returns CDR1 SGHTA and CDR2 FQGTGA. The CDR3 loop reads CASSPNGAGGYGYTF. The CDR3 DNA reads TGTGCCAGCAGCCCCAACGGTGCCGGGGGGTATGGCTACACCTTC.

The chain couples TRBV6-5 to TRBJ2-3; TRBD1 aligns across 10 bases. CDR1 and CDR2 from the germline V gene are MNHEY and SVGAGI. The CDR3 runs to 14 residues. V lost 7 bases, J lost 6 bases, and 7 bases stayed unmatched. CDR3 DNA sequence: TGTGCCAGCAAGACAGGGGGCTTGGGGGATACGCAGTATTTT. It is translated as CASKTGGLGDTQYF.

The chain recombines TRBV13 with TRBJ1-3; the match to TRBD1 covers 7 bases. There are 14 residues in the CDR3. Germline-derived CDR1 and CDR2 are PRHDT and FYEKMQ (reference sequence). Unmatched junction bases numbered 10, after V lost 9 bases and J lost 5 bases. CDR3 in amino acids: CASAIGQVRNTIYF. The CDR3 DNA sequence: TGTGCCAGTGCAATCGGACAGGTTCGAAACACCATATATTTT.

The rearrangement uses TRBV27 and TRBJ2-6; D gene ambiguous. This CDR3 is built from 14 residues. The V gene's germline CDR1 is MNHEY and CDR2 SMNVEV (reference sequence). V was pared by 6 bases and J by 0 bases, with 6 bases between. CDR3 nucleotide sequence: TGTGCCAGCAGAGAATCCTCTGGGGCCAACGTCCTGACTTTC. Encoded protein: CASRESSGANVLTF.

Details on this clone: The junction departs from germline at one end; a sequencing error may be responsible. The genes are TRBV9 and TRBJ1-2; D may be TRBD1 (6 bases). Germline V gives CDR1 SGDLS, CDR2 YYNGEE. This CDR3 comprises 14 residues. The CDR3, as DNA: TGTGCCAGCAGCCCGGGGACACCTAACGATGGCTACACCTTC. Its translation: CASSPGTPNDGYTF.

The table lists this clone with a few counts. The gene calls are TRBV15 and TRBJ1-2; possibly TRBD1 for D (6 bases). CDR1 is LNHNV and CDR2 is YYDKDF in the germline V gene (reference sequence). V lost 1 base to trimming and J lost 5 bases, with 11 bases between them. The CDR3 runs 14 residues. The CDR3 nucleotides read TGTGCCACCAGCAGAGCAGGGGTTGGGTATGGCTACACCTTC. Translation: CATSRAGVGYGYTF.

This chain connects TRBV27 to TRBJ2-7, with D possibly being TRBD2 (5 bases). This CDR3 has 14 residues. Per the germline V gene, CDR1 is MNHEY and CDR2 is SMNVEV (reference sequence). Trimming took 4 bases from V and 3 from J, leaving 13 bases between them. The CDR3 reads CASSWGEGRYEQYF. DNA of the CDR3: TGTGCCAGCAGTTGGGGAGAGGGCCGCTACGAGCAGTACTTC.

The chain recombines TRBV10-3 with TRBJ1-2; D might be TRBD1 (5 bases). This CDR3 has 15 amino acids. The ends were cut back, 6 bases at V and 2 bases at J, with 16 bases in the middle. Germline V gene lookup returns CDR1 ENHRY and CDR2 SYGVKD. This CDR3 reads CAIRPNQGSNYGYTF. The CDR3, as DNA: TGTGCCATCAGACCCAATCAGGGTTCGAACTATGGCTACACCTTC.

The chain recombines TRBV6-1 with TRBJ1-6; possibly TRBD1 for D (5 bases). The CDR3 is 16 residues long. V was shortened by 3 bases and J by 3 bases, with 12 bases between the two germline ends. The germline V gene has CDR1 MNHNS and CDR2 SASEGT. CDR3 DNA sequence: TGTGCCAGCAGTGAGGGGGGGACCTTCTATAATTCACCCCTCCACTTT. It codes for CASSEGGTFYNSPLHF.

This chain connects TRBV4-1 to TRBJ2-1, with 9 bases identical to TRBD2. Germline V gene lookup returns CDR1 MGHRA and CDR2 YSYEKL. Trimming cost V 2 bases and J 8 bases; bases outside gene matches: 10. The CDR3 consists of 16 residues. CDR3 in amino acids: CASSQLPGAGGYEQFF. In DNA form, the CDR3 reads TGCGCCAGCAGCCAACTTCCCGGAGCGGGGGGTTATGAGCAGTTCTTC.